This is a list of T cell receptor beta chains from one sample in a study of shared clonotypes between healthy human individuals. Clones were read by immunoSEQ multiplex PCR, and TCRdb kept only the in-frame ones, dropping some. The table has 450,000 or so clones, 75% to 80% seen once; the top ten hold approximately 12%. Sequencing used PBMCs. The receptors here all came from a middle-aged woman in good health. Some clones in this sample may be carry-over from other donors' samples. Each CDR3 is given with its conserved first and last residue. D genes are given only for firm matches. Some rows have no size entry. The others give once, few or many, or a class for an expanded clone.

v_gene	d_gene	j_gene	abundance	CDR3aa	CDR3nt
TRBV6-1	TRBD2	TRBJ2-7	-	CASSEPAGGYEQYF	TGTGCCAGCAGTGAACCCGCGGGAGGGTACGAGCAGTACTTC
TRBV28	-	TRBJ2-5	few	CASSYPRGRETQYF	TGTGCCAGCAGTTATCCGCGGGGACGAGAGACCCAGTACTTC
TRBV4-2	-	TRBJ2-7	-	CASSQDAGYPYEQYF	TGTGCCAGCAGCCAAGATGCGGGGTACCCCTACGAGCAGTACTTC
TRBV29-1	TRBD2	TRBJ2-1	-	CSVTGLASYNEQFF	TGCAGCGTTACGGGACTAGCGTCCTACAATGAGCAGTTCTTC
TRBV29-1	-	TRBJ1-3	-	CSVDRGRGGNTIYF	TGCAGCGTTGACAGGGGAAGAGGTGGAAACACCATATATTTT
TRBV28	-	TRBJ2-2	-	CASMVRTAGELFF	TGTGCCAGCATGGTTAGGACCGCCGGGGAGCTGTTTTTT
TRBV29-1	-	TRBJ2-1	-	CSVEDWRRTNEQFF	TGCAGCGTTGAAGACTGGAGGCGGACCAATGAGCAGTTCTTC
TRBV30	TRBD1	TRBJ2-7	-	CAWNHRGSYEQYF	TGTGCCTGGAATCACAGGGGCTCCTACGAGCAGTACTTC
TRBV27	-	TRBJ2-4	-	CASSFSGPGGPAKNIQYF	TGTGCCAGCAGTTTTAGCGGCCCAGGGGGTCCAGCCAAAAACATTCAGTACTTC
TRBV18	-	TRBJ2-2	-	CASSGDYGAGELFF	TGTGCCAGCTCAGGTGACTATGGAGCCGGGGAGCTGTTTTTT
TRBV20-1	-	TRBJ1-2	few	CSAPAWGYTF	TGCAGTGCTCCAGCTTGGGGCTACACCTTC
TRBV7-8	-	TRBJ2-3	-	CASSPLLGGTDTQYF	TGTGCCAGCAGCCCCCTACTAGGGGGCACAGATACGCAGTATTTT
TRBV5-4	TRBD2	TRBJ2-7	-	CASSAGTSRVLPYEQYF	TGTGCCAGCAGCGCGGGGACTAGCCGAGTCCTTCCCTACGAGCAGTACTTC
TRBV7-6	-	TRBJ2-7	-	CASSSDSAEQYF	TGTGCCAGCAGCTCAGACAGCGCCGAGCAGTACTTC
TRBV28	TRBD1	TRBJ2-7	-	CASSGTGTGVREQYF	TGTGCCAGCAGTGGAACCGGGACAGGGGTGCGGGAGCAGTACTTC
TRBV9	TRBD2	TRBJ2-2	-	CASRKTSGRALDTGELFF	TGTGCCAGCAGAAAAACTAGCGGGAGGGCCCTTGACACCGGGGAGCTGTTTTTT
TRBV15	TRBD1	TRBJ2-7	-	CATSRDLAGGTYEQYF	TGTGCCACCAGCAGAGATCTGGCAGGGGGCACCTACGAGCAGTACTTC
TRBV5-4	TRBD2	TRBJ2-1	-	CASSFHSTSGSYNEQFF	TGTGCCAGCAGCTTTCACTCGACTAGCGGATCCTACAATGAGCAGTTCTTC
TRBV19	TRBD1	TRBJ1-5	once	CASSIAGQGARPQHF	TGTGCCAGTAGTATAGCGGGACAGGGGGCAAGGCCCCAGCATTTT
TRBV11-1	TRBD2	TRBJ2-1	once	CAIQREYNEQFF	TGTGCCATACAGCGGGAATACAATGAGCAGTTCTTC
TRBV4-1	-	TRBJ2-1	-	CASSQGLTLNEQFF	TGCGCCAGCAGCCAAGGTCTGACTCTGAATGAGCAGTTCTTC
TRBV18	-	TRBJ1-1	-	CASSPLGSGNTEAFF	TGTGCCAGCTCACCTCTTGGATCGGGGAACACTGAAGCTTTCTTT
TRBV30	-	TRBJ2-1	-	CAWWRGTPYNEQFF	TGTGCCTGGTGGAGGGGAACCCCCTACAATGAGCAGTTCTTC
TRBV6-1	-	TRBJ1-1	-	CAGSGELTEAFF	TGTGCCGGATCGGGGGAGCTCACTGAAGCTTTCTTT
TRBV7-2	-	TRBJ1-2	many	CASSLASGDYGYTF	TGTGCCAGCAGCTTAGCCAGCGGGGATTATGGCTACACCTTC
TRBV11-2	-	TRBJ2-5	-	CASSFQGGETQYF	TGTGCCAGCAGCTTCCAGGGCGGCGAGACCCAGTACTTC
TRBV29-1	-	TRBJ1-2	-	CSISLARYGYTF	TGCAGCATCTCCCTGGCCCGCTATGGCTACACCTTC
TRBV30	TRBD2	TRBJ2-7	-	CAVGLAGGPGQYF	TGTGCCGTTGGACTAGCGGGAGGGCCGGGACAGTACTTC
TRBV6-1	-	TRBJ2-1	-	CASSEPAGWGDEQFF	TGTGCCAGCAGTGAACCGGCAGGTTGGGGGGATGAGCAGTTCTTC
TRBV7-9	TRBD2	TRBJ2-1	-	CASSLVSSGSSNEQFF	TGTGCCAGCAGCTTAGTCAGTAGCGGGAGCTCCAATGAGCAGTTCTTC
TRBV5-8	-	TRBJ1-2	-	CASSVLWSGYTF	TGTGCCAGCAGCGTTTTGTGGAGTGGCTACACCTTC
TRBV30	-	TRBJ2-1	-	CAWIEVGFHNEQFF	TGTGCCTGGATTGAGGTCGGTTTCCACAATGAGCAGTTCTTC
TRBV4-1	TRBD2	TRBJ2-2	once	CASSRGLAMRTGELFF	TGCGCCAGCAGCCGCGGACTAGCCATGAGGACCGGGGAGCTGTTTTTT
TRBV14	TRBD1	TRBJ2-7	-	CASSQRQGFYEQYF	TGTGCCAGCAGCCAGAGACAGGGGTTTTACGAGCAGTACTTC
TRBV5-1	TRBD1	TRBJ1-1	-	CASRRTGEAEAFF	TGCGCCAGCAGACGCACAGGGGAGGCTGAAGCTTTCTTT
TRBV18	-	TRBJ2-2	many	CASSPRAVGELFF	TGTGCCAGCTCACCACGGGCTGTCGGGGAGCTGTTTTTT
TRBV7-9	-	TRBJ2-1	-	CASSPEGWGEQFF	TGTGCCAGCAGCCCAGAGGGTTGGGGTGAGCAGTTCTTC
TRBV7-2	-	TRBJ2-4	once	CASSLGTTAKNIQYF	TGTGCCAGCAGCTTAGGAACTACCGCCAAAAACATTCAGTACTTC
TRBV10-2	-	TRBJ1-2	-	CASRTDSIYGYTF	TGCGCCAGTAGGACGGACAGCATTTATGGCTACACCTTC
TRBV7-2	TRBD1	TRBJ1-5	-	CASSGDRAQPQHF	TGTGCCAGCAGCGGAGACAGGGCTCAGCCCCAGCATTTT
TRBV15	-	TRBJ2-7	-	CATSREGLDSYEQYF	TGTGCCACCAGCAGAGAGGGGCTAGACTCTTACGAGCAGTACTTC
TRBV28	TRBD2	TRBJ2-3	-	CASSASGSTDTQYF	TGTGCCAGCAGTGCTAGCGGAAGCACAGATACGCAGTATTTT
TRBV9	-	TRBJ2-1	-	CASSFSGDYNEQFF	TGTGCCAGCAGCTTTTCGGGGGATTACAATGAGCAGTTCTTC
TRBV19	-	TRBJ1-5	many	CASRPTGLYSNQPQHF	TGTGCCAGTAGACCGACGGGCCTCTACAGCAATCAGCCCCAGCATTTT
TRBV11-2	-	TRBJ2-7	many	CASSSYPRGATYEQYF	TGTGCCAGCAGCTCCTATCCACGGGGTGCAACCTACGAGCAGTACTTC
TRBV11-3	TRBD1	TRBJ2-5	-	CASSFGTGARETQYF	TGTGCCAGCAGCTTTGGGACAGGGGCTCGAGAGACCCAGTACTTC
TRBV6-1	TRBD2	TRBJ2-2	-	CASSDPREASNTGELFF	TGTGCCAGCAGTGATCCGCGGGAGGCCTCGAACACCGGGGAGCTGTTTTTT